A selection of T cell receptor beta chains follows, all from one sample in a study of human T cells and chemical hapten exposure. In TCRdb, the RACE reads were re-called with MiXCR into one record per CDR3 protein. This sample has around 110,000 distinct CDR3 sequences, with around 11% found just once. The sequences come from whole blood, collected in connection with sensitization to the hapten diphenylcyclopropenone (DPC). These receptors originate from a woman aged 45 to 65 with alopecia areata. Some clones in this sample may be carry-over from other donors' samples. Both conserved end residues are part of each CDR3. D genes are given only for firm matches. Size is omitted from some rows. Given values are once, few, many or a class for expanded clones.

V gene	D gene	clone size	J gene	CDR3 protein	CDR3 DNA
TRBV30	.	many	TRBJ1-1	CAWSGGRRNTEAFF	TGTGCCTGGAGTGGGGGACGTCGGAACACTGAAGCTTTCTTT
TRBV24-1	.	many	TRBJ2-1	CATSDLDASLNGQFF	TGTGCCACCAGTGATTTGGACGCTAGCCTGAATGGGCAGTTCTTC
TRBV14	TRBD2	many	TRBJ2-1	CASSLLAGYNEQFF	TGTGCCAGCAGCCTGCTAGCGGGGTACAATGAGCAGTTCTTC
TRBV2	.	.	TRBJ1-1	CASSARGTEAFF	TGTGCCAGCAGTGCGAGGGGCACTGAAGCTTTCTTT
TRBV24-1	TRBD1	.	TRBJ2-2	CATSDTGQGVGELFF	TGTGCCACCAGTGATACGGGACAGGGCGTCGGGGAGCTGTTTTTT
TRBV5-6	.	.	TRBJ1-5	CASSRGQYNQPQHF	TGTGCCAGCAGCCGTGGGCAGTACAATCAGCCCCAGCATTTT
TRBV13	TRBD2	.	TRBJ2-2	CASSFDHLAGGHTGELFF	TGTGCCAGCAGCTTTGATCATCTAGCGGGAGGACACACCGGGGAGCTGTTTTTT
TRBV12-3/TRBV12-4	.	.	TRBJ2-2	CASTVGQGTGELFF	TGTGCCAGCACCGTGGGGCAGGGAACCGGGGAGCTGTTTTTT
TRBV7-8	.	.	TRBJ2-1	CASSQGHEQFF	TGTGCCAGCAGCCAAGGTCATGAGCAGTTCTTC
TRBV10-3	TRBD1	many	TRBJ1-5	CATQGDWNQPQHF	TGTGCCACCCAGGGGGATTGGAATCAGCCCCAGCATTTT
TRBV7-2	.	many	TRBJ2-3	CASSLSSTYTDTQYF	TGTGCCAGCAGCTTATCTTCTACCTACACAGATACGCAGTATTTT
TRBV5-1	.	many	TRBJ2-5	CASSLGVQETQYF	TGCGCCAGCAGCTTGGGCGTCCAAGAGACCCAGTACTTC
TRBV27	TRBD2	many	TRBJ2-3	CASSGRTSADTQYF	TGTGCCAGCAGTGGGAGGACTAGCGCAGATACGCAGTATTTT
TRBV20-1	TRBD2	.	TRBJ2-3	CSASALAGGSDTQYF	TGCAGTGCTTCCGCGTTGGCGGGAGGGTCAGATACGCAGTATTTT
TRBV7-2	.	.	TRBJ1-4	CASSLDSEKLFF	TGTGCCAGCAGCTTAGATTCCGAAAAACTGTTTTTT
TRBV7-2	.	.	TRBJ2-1	CASSQARSYNEQFF	TGTGCCAGCAGCCAAGCACGATCCTACAATGAGCAGTTCTTC
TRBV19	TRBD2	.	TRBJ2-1	CASSIPSGQYNEQFF	TGTGCCAGTAGTATACCTAGCGGGCAGTACAATGAGCAGTTCTTC
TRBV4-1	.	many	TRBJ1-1	CASSQVIPNRDTEAFF	TGCGCCAGCAGCCAAGTTATCCCTAACAGGGACACTGAAGCTTTCTTT
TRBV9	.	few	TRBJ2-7	CASSVATTPDEQYF	TGTGCCAGCAGCGTAGCTACGACTCCCGACGAGCAGTACTTC
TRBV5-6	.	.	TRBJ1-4	CASSLSATNEKLFF	TGTGCCAGCAGTTTGAGTGCAACTAATGAAAAACTGTTTTTT
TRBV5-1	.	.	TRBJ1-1	CASSLELARTSEAFF	TGCGCCAGCAGCTTGGAGCTGGCCAGAACCTCTGAAGCTTTCTTT
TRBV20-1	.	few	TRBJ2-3	CSARSGTADTQYF	TGCAGTGCTAGGAGTGGGACCGCAGATACGCAGTATTTT
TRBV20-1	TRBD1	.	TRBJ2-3	CSAPYRGIADTQYF	TGCAGTGCTCCCTACAGGGGGATAGCAGATACGCAGTATTTT
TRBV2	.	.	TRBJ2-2	CASSGSPRAGELFF	TGTGCCAGCAGTGGGTCCCCCCGGGCCGGGGAGCTGTTTTTT
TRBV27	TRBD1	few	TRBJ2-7	CASSSTGGDYEQYF	TGTGCCAGCAGTTCGACAGGGGGCGACTACGAGCAGTACTTC
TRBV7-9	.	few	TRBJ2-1	CASRAGRGPFNEQFF	TGTGCCTCTCGGGCGGGCCGGGGACCATTCAATGAGCAGTTCTTC
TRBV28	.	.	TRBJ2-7	CASSRDADEQYF	TGTGCCAGCAGCCGGGACGCCGACGAGCAGTACTTC
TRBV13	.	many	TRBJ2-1	CASSLLGKNEQFF	TGTGCCAGCAGCTTACTGGGGAAGAATGAGCAGTTCTTC
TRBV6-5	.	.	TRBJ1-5	CASSPRRGAYSNQPQHF	TGTGCCAGCAGTCCCCGTCGGGGAGCCTATAGCAATCAGCCCCAGCATTTT
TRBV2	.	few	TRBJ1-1	CASSERGHARAEAFF	TGTGCCAGCAGTGAAAGGGGCCACGCAAGGGCTGAAGCTTTCTTT
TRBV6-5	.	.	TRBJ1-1	CASSYGKNTEAFF	TGTGCCAGCAGTTACGGGAAGAACACTGAAGCTTTCTTT
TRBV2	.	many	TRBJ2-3	CASSVGTTADTQYF	TGTGCCAGCAGCGTTGGGACGACGGCAGATACGCAGTATTTT
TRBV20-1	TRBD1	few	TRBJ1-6	CSASLGGTGNSPLHF	TGCAGTGCTAGTCTCGGCGGGACAGGGAATTCACCCCTCCACTTT
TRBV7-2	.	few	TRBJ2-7	CASSFTYEQYF	TGTGCCAGCAGCTTCACCTACGAGCAGTACTTC
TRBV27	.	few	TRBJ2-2	CASRELPNTGELFF	TGTGCCAGCAGGGAACTACCGAACACCGGGGAGCTGTTTTTT
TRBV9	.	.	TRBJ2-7	CASSVGPWNSYEQYF	TGTGCCAGCAGCGTTGGACCTTGGAATTCCTACGAGCAGTACTTC
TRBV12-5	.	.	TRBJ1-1	CASGLTHTEAFF	TGTGCTAGTGGTTTGACTCACACTGAAGCTTTCTTT
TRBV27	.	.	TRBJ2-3	CASSLWDESTDTQYF	TGTGCCAGCAGTTTATGGGACGAAAGCACAGATACGCAGTATTTT
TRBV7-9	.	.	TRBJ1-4	CASSNGWGTGEKLFF	TGTGCCAGCAGCAACGGATGGGGGACGGGGGAAAAACTGTTTTTT
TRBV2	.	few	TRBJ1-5	CASAQDRDNQPQHF	TGTGCCAGCGCCCAAGACAGAGACAATCAGCCCCAGCATTTT
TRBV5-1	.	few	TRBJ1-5	CPFPGGGREDYQPQHF	TGCCCTTTCCCTGGTGGAGGGAGGGAGGACTATCAGCCCCAGCATTTT
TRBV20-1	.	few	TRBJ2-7	CSAPDRTYEQYF	TGCAGTGCCCCCGACAGGACCTACGAGCAGTACTTC
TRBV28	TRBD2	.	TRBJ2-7	CASSWPGTSARSYEQYF	TGTGCCAGCAGCTGGCCCGGGACTAGCGCTCGATCCTACGAGCAGTACTTC
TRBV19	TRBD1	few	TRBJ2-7	CASSPGQQSSYEQYF	TGTGCCAGTAGTCCGGGACAGCAAAGCTCCTACGAGCAGTACTTC
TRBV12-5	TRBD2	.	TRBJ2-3	CASGLVIAGGLTDTQYF	TGTGCTAGTGGTTTGGTGATTGCGGGGGGGCTCACAGATACGCAGTATTTT
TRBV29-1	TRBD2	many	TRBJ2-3	CSVTRTSASTDTQYF	TGCAGCGTCACCAGGACTAGCGCAAGCACAGATACGCAGTATTTT
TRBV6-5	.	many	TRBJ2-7	CASSYRLGRPAEQYF	TGTGCCAGCAGTTACCGCCTAGGGAGGCCCGCCGAGCAGTACTTC
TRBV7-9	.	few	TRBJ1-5	CASSRGGESNQPQHF	TGTGCCAGCAGCCGAGGAGGGGAGAGCAATCAGCCCCAGCATTTT
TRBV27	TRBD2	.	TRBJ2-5	CASSSPREPETQYF	TGTGCCAGCAGCTCCCCGCGGGAGCCGGAGACCCAGTACTTC
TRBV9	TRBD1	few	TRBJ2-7	CASSVGDRGPVYEQYF	TGTGCCAGCAGCGTCGGCGACAGGGGGCCAGTATACGAGCAGTACTTC
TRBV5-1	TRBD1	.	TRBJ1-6	CASSLEDRDNSPLHF	TGCGCCAGCAGCTTGGAGGACAGGGATAATTCACCCCTCCACTTT